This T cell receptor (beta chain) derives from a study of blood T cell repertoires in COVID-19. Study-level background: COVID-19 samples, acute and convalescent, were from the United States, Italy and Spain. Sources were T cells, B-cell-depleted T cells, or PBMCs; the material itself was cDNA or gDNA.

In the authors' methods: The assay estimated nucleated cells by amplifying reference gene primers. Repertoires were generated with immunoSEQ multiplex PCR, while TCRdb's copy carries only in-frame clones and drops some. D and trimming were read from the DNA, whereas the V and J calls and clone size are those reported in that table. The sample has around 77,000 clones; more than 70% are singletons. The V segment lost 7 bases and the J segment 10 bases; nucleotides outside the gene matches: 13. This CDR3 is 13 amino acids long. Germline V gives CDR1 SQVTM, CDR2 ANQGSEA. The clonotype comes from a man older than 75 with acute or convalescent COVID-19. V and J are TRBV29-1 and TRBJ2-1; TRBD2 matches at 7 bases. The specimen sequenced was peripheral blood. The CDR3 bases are TGCAGCGCTGGACCTCCGGGGGGTGGGGAGCAGTTCTTC. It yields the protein CSAGPPGGGEQFF.